The 5 T cell receptor beta chains listed next were all sequenced from one sample in a study of Ad26.COV2.S vaccination and SARS-CoV-2 variants. Assay: immunoSEQ multiplex PCR; the TCRdb copy retains only in-frame clones and omits some. The data show approximately 400,000 clones, 90% to 95% seen once. The specimen comprised peripheral blood, sampled after recovery from COVID-19. Receptors were obtained from a human donor who had recovered from COVID-19.

V and J are TRBV4-1 and TRBJ1-4; 7 nucleotides agree with TRBD1. Trimming took 2 bases from V and 4 from J; bases not matched to a gene: 7. The CDR3 is made up of 16 amino acids. Germline V gene lookup returns CDR1 MGHRA and CDR2 YSYEKL. The CDR3 here is CASSQIRTGLNEKLFF. In nucleotides, the CDR3 is TGCGCCAGCAGCCAAATTCGGACAGGCCTTAATGAAAAACTGTTTTTT.

The chain has TRBV10-3 and TRBJ1-1; 7 bases map to TRBD1. The CDR3 sequence is 13 residues long. V dropped 5 bases and J dropped 4; count of bases not matched to a gene: 4. Looked up from germline, CDR1 is ENHRY and CDR2 is SYGVKD. This CDR3 reads CAISPGGRTEAFF. The CDR3 coding sequence is TGTGCCATCAGTCCAGGGGGGCGCACTGAAGCTTTCTTT.

V usage is TRBV5-1 and J usage is TRBJ1-3; D uncertain. Germline CDR1 reads SGHRS; CDR2 reads YFSETQ. V gave up 5 bases and J gave up 0 bases, with 9 bases separating them. CDR3 length equals 14 residues. The CDR3 is CASSRADSGNTIYF. CDR3 coding DNA: TGCGCCAGCAGTAGGGCAGACTCTGGAAACACCATATATTTT.

This chain connects TRBV19 to TRBJ1-5; D uncertain. Germline CDR1 is LNHDA and CDR2 is SQIVND (reference sequence). This CDR3 is built from 15 residues. Deletions cut 7 bases from V and 7 bases from J, with 20 bases between. CDR3 DNA sequence: TGTGCCAGTACCCCGGCCCGGAGGTACAACCAGCCCCAGCATTTT. Translated, it gives CASTPARRYNQPQHF.

V gene TRBV19 combines with J gene TRBJ1-2; 7 bases match TRBD1. The germline CDR1 and CDR2 sequences are LNHDA and SQIVND (reference sequence). The CDR3 contains 15 residues. The trim removed 8 bases at V and 8 bases at J, leaving 17 bases unmatched. CDR3 sequence reads: CASHFGGEGAFGYTF. CDR3 DNA sequence: TGTGCCAGTCATTTCGGTGGCGAGGGGGCTTTCGGCTACACCTTC.